The following is a T cell receptor beta chain sequence with its context. The data originate from a study of CD8 T cells in Susac syndrome. This CDR3 has 14 residues. The germline V gene encodes CDR1 SEHNR and CDR2 FQNEAQ (reference sequence). The V gene end was trimmed by 4 bases and the J gene end by 8 bases; junction bases not matched to a gene: 4. The RNA input was 0.5 to 1 ug, and it was reverse transcribed with random hexamers. The immunoSEQ assay covered 54 Vbeta and 13 Jbeta segments for CDR3. TCRdb re-called the immunoSEQ multiplex PCR reads with MiXCR, one entry per CDR3 protein. The sample lists fewer than 250,000 distinct CDR3 sequences; roughly 92% were seen once.

V usage is TRBV7-9 and J usage is TRBJ2-1; 11 bases line up with TRBD2. This sequence originates from a human donor with multiple sclerosis. Input material: CD8+ T cells from PBMCs. In nucleotides, the CDR3 is TGTGCCAGCAGCTCGATAGCGGGGGGGCATGAGCAGTTCTTC. Amino acids: CASSSIAGGHEQFF.